These T cell receptor beta chains were read from a single sample in a study of blood T cell repertoires in COVID-19. Some clones are missing from TCRdb's copy, which holds only in-frame ones; the method was immunoSEQ multiplex PCR. The sample includes fewer than 250,000 clones, around four fifths seen only once; the top ten take about 8%. Source material: peripheral blood. Receptor source: a woman between 50 and 59 years old with active or convalescent COVID-19. Both conserved end residues are part of each CDR3. A D gene is named only where the DNA matches it firmly. Some rows mark clone size as missing; the rest say once, few, many or name a class of expanded clone.

j_call,v_call,d_call,clone_size,cdr3_length,cdr3_nt,cdr3_aa
TRBJ1-1,TRBV3-1/TRBV3-2,TRBD1,.,15,TGTGCCAGCAGCCAAGGGACAGGACGGGACACTGAAGCTTTCTTT,CASSQGTGRDTEAFF
TRBJ2-3,TRBV6-6,TRBD1,.,15,TGTGCCAGCAGAGCCGGGACAGGGGGCCCAGATACGCAGTATTTT,CASRAGTGGPDTQYF
TRBJ2-7,TRBV28,TRBD2,.,15,TGTGCCAGCAGGGATGGGACTAGCGGATCCTACGAGCAGTACTTC,CASRDGTSGSYEQYF
TRBJ1-5,TRBV5-1,TRBD1,once,14,TGCGCCAGCAGCCTTGGGACAGGCAATCAGCCCCAGCATTTT,CASSLGTGNQPQHF
TRBJ1-3,TRBV5-4,.,many,16,TGTGCCAGCAGCTTGGCCCCGGGACTCTCTGGAAACACCATATATTTT,CASSLAPGLSGNTIYF
TRBJ2-5,TRBV10-3,.,.,12,TGTGCCATCGCCTCTAGTCAAGAGACCCAGTACTTC,CAIASSQETQYF
TRBJ1-5,TRBV4-2,.,.,13,TGTGCCAGCAGCGAGGTGGAGGGTCAGCCCCAGCATTTT,CASSEVEGQPQHF
TRBJ1-2,TRBV28,.,.,13,TGTGCCAGCGGATCCAGGGGCGCATATGGCTACACCTTC,CASGSRGAYGYTF
TRBJ2-3,TRBV7-9,.,once,15,TGTGCCAGCAGCCTGCGGGACAGCTACACAGATACGCAGTATTTT,CASSLRDSYTDTQYF
TRBJ1-1,TRBV18,.,.,13,TGTGCCAGCTCACTAGCGGGTCTGACTGAAGCTTTCTTT,CASSLAGLTEAFF
TRBJ1-2,TRBV18,TRBD1,.,14,TGTGCCAGCTCACCAGGACAGGGCAGCTATGGCTACACCTTC,CASSPGQGSYGYTF
TRBJ2-6,TRBV6-5,.,.,14,TGTGCCAGCAGTTTCGGGGCTGGGGCCAACGTCCTGACTTTC,CASSFGAGANVLTF
TRBJ1-4,TRBV19,.,.,16,TGTGCCAGTAATTCCCAAGGGAGGGCAACTAATGAAAAACTGTTTTTT,CASNSQGRATNEKLFF
TRBJ1-2,TRBV28,.,.,12,TGTGCCAGCAGTTTGCGACAGGTTGGCTACACCTTC,CASSLRQVGYTF
TRBJ2-5,TRBV29-1,TRBD1,.,12,TGCAGCGGGTGGACAGGGGATGAGACCCAGTACTTC,CSGWTGDETQYF
TRBJ1-1,TRBV7-2,TRBD1,few,15,TGTGCCAGCAGCGGCAGGGGGCGCGAGAACACTGAAGCTTTCTTT,CASSGRGRENTEAFF
TRBJ1-2,TRBV28,.,.,14,TGTGCCAGCAGACGGTCAGGGGTCCTCTATGGCTACACCTTC,CASRRSGVLYGYTF
TRBJ2-4,TRBV6-1,TRBD2,.,15,TGTGCCAGCAGTGAAGTCAGCGGGAGGTGGGACATTCAGTACTTC,CASSEVSGRWDIQYF
TRBJ1-6,TRBV18,.,once,12,TGTGCCAGCTCACGGGAGGACTCACCCCTCCACTTT,CASSREDSPLHF
TRBJ2-1,TRBV18,.,.,12,TGTGCCAGCTCACCTAGGAGCAATGAGCAGTTCTTC,CASSPRSNEQFF
TRBJ1-5,TRBV19,.,.,14,TGTGCCAGTAGTATAGGGGGGCATCGACAGCCCCAGCATTTT,CASSIGGHRQPQHF
TRBJ1-2,TRBV18,.,few,13,TGTGCCAGCCATAATCTGGTACCGGGAGGCTACACCTTC,CASHNLVPGGYTF
TRBJ2-1,TRBV3-1/TRBV3-2,TRBD2,.,14,TGTGCCAGCAGCCCTCGTTATAGCGGGGACCAAGTACTCTTC,CASSPRYSGDQVLF
TRBJ1-6,TRBV6-5,.,.,12,TGTGCCAGCACCAGGGCCTCTTCACCCCTCCACTTT,CASTRASSPLHF
TRBJ2-1,TRBV5-6,.,.,11,TGTGCCAGCAGCCAGGGGACTGAGCAGTTCTTC,CASSQGTEQFF
TRBJ1-1,TRBV30,.,.,14,TGTGCCTGGAACCGGGGACATCAGAACACTGAAGCTTTCTTT,CAWNRGHQNTEAFF
TRBJ2-2,TRBV5-1,.,.,18,TGCGCCAGCAGCCTTTTGACGGGGGGCCCTCGGAACACCGGGGAGCTGTTTTTT,CASSLLTGGPRNTGELFF
TRBJ2-7,TRBV9,TRBD1,.,15,TGTGCCAGCAGCGGAACAGGGGGAGCCCCCTACGAGCAGTACTTC,CASSGTGGAPYEQYF
TRBJ2-7,TRBV5-4,TRBD2,.,15,TGTGCCAGCAGCCCTCGGGCGGGAGGCCCCTACGAGCAGTACTTC,CASSPRAGGPYEQYF
TRBJ1-6,TRBV7-9,TRBD1,.,19,TGTGCCAGCAGCCCCGGGACAGGGGAAAAAGGCTCCTATAATTCACCCCTCCACTTT,CASSPGTGEKGSYNSPLHF
TRBJ1-4,TRBV5-4,.,once,15,TGTGCCAGCAGCTTGGACGGGAAAGCTAATGAAAAACTGTTTTTT,CASSLDGKANEKLFF
TRBJ2-1,TRBV6-5,.,.,13,TGTGCCATTTACCGAGATACCTCCAATGAGCAGTTCTTC,CAIYRDTSNEQFF
TRBJ1-6,TRBV5-1,TRBD1,.,16,TGCGCCAGCAGCTGGACATGGACAGGGATTAATTCACCCCTCCACTTT,CASSWTWTGINSPLHF
TRBJ1-2,TRBV6-5,TRBD1,.,14,TGTGCCAGCAGTTACAAGACAGGGCAGTATGGCTACACCTTC,CASSYKTGQYGYTF
TRBJ1-1,TRBV5-1,.,.,13,TGCGCCAGCAGCTTGGCGTGGCTTTCTGAAGCTTTCTTT,CASSLAWLSEAFF
TRBJ2-5,TRBV28,TRBD2,.,16,TGTGCCAGCAGCCGAGGACTAGCGGGAGGGAAGGGGACCCAGTACTTC,CASSRGLAGGKGTQYF
TRBJ1-6,TRBV30,TRBD1,.,13,TGTGCCTGGAGCACAGGGGGTAATTCACCCCTCCACTTT,CAWSTGGNSPLHF
TRBJ2-3,TRBV7-2,.,.,15,TGTGCCAGCAGCTTTACCGGGGGAAGCACAGATACGCAGTATTTT,CASSFTGGSTDTQYF
TRBJ2-7,TRBV19,TRBD1,.,15,TGTGCCAGTAGTATAGGAACAGGGGGCAAGGACGAGCAGTACTTC,CASSIGTGGKDEQYF
TRBJ1-3,TRBV14,.,once,15,TGTGCCAGCACCGCGGGGTTATTTGTCGGAAACACCATATATTTT,CASTAGLFVGNTIYF
TRBJ1-3,TRBV5-1,.,.,17,TGCGCCAGCAGCTTGGCCGCGGGATTGGACTCTGGAAACACCATATATTTT,CASSLAAGLDSGNTIYF
TRBJ2-2,TRBV3-1/TRBV3-2,.,.,14,TGTGCCAGCAGCCAGGGTTCCGGGGTCGGGGAGCTGTTTTTT,CASSQGSGVGELFF
TRBJ1-2,TRBV19,TRBD1,.,14,TGTGCCAGCACCGGTCTTAGGGGGCCCAATGGCTACACCTTC,CASTGLRGPNGYTF
TRBJ1-3,TRBV10-3,.,.,15,TGTGCCATCAATACAGGTCCACACTCTGGAAACACCATATATTTT,CAINTGPHSGNTIYF
TRBJ2-2,TRBV24-1,.,few,15,TGTGCCACCAGTGCCCGGACTTATAACACCGGGGAGCTGTTTTTT,CATSARTYNTGELFF
TRBJ1-4,TRBV28,.,.,16,TGTGCCAGCAGTTTTACCCAGGGGACAACTAATGAAAAACTGTTTTTT,CASSFTQGTTNEKLFF
TRBJ2-5,TRBV2,TRBD2,.,11,TGTGCCAGCAGGGGGGGGAAGACCCAGTACTTC,CASRGGKTQYF
TRBJ1-1,TRBV28,.,.,16,TGTGCCAGCAGTTTATCCGTGGGCAGGGGTAGGACTGAAGCTTTCTTT,CASSLSVGRGRTEAFF
TRBJ1-2,TRBV12-3/TRBV12-4,.,.,12,TGTGCCAGCCTCAGCAGGGAAGATGGCTACACCTTC,CASLSREDGYTF
TRBJ2-1,TRBV5-1,TRBD1,.,13,TGCGCCAGCAGCGACAGGGCACACAATGAGCAGTTCTTC,CASSDRAHNEQFF
TRBJ2-5,TRBV2,TRBD2,.,16,TGTGCCAGCACTGAAATGCCGACTAGCGGGCAAGAGACCCAGTACTTC,CASTEMPTSGQETQYF